This T cell receptor beta chain is drawn from a study of tumor-infiltrating lymphocytes in localized non-small cell lung cancer. For the study at large: Several tumor histologies, both smoking statuses, and some post-neoadjuvant chemotherapy samples were included.

For this clone: The antigen is undetermined.

Study conclusions and caveats: Tumors had more T cell infiltration than uninvolved lung, per TCRbeta sequencing and CD3 counts.

Measured with immunoSEQ multiplex PCR; TCRdb has only the in-frame clones, and not every one. The sample records around 7,000 clones, more than 55% being singletons. The V and J ends lost 4 bases and 4 bases, in that order; junction bases with no gene match: 12. Germline lookup yields CDR1 MGHRA and CDR2 YSYEKL. The CDR3 covers 17 residues. This chain connects TRBV4-1 to TRBJ2-7; 11 bases match TRBD2. The TCR comes from a human donor with non-small cell lung cancer. Sequencing input: uninvolved lung tissue not adjacent to the tumor. The CDR3 nucleotides are TGCGCCAGCAGCCCGGACGGGGCTAGCGGGGGGAAGTACGAGCAGTACTTC. It is translated as CASSPDGASGGKYEQYF.